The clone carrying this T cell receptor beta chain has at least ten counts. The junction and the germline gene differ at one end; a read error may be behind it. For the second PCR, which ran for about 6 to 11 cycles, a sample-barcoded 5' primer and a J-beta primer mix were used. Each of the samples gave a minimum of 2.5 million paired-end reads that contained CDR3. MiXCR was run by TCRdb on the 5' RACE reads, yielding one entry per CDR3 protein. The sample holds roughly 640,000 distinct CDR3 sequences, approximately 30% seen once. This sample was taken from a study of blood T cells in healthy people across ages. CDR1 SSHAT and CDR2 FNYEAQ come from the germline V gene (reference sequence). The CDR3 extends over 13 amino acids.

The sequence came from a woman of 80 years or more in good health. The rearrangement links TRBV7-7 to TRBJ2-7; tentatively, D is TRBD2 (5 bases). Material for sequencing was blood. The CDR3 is CASSSVAGREQYF. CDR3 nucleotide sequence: TGTGCTAGCAGCTCCGTTGCGGGCCGCGAGCAGTACTTC.